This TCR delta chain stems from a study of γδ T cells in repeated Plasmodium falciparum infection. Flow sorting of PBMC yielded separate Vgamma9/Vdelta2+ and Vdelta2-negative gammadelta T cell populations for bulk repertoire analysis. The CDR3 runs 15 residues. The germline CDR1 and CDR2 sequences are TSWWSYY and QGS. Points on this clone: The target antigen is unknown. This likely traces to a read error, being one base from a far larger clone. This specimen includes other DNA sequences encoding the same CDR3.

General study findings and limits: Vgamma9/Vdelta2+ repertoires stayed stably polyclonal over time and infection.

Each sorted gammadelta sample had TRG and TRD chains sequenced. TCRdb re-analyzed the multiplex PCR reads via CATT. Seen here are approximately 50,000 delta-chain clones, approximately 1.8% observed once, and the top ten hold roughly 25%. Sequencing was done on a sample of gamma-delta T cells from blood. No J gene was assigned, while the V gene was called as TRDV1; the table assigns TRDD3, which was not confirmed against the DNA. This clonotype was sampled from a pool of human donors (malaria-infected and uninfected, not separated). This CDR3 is CALGTYETGGYRVIF. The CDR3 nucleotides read TGTGCTCTTGGGACTTACGAAACTGGGGGATACAGGGTCATCTTT.